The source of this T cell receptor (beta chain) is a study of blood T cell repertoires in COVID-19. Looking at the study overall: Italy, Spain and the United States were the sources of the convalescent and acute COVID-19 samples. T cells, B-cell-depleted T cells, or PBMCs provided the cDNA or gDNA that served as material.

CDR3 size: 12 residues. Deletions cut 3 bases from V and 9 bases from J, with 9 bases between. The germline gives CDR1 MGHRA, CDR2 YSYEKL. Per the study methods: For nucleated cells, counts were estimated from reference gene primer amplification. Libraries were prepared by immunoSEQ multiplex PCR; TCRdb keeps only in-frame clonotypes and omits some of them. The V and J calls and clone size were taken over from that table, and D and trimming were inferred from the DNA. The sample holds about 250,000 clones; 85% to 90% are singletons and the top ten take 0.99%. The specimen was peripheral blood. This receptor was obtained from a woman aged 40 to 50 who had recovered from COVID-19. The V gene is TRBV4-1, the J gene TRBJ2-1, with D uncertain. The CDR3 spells CASSHNGGEQFF. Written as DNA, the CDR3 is TGCGCCAGCAGCCACAACGGTGGTGAGCAGTTCTTC.